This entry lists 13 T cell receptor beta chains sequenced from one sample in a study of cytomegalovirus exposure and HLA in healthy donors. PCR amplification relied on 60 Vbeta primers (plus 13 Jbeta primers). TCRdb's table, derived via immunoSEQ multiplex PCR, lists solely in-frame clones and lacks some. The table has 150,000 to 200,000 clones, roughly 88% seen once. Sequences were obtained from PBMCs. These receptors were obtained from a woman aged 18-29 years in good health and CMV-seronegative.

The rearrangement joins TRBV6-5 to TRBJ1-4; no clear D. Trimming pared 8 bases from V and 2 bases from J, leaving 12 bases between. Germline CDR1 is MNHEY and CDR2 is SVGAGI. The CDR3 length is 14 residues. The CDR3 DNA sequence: TGTGCCAGCGCCCGGGGATGGACTAATGAAAAACTGTTTTTT. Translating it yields CASARGWTNEKLFF.

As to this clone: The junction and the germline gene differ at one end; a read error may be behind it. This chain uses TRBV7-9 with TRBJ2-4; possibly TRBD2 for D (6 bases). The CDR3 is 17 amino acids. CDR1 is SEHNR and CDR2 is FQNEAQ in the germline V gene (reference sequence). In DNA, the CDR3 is TGTTCCAGCAGCTTCGACGCGGGGCCTTCCCTCCCTGATGGGTTTAGCTTC. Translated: CSSSFDAGPSLPDGFSF.

The CDR3 sequence is CSVEASDGYTF. Written as DNA, the CDR3 is TGCAGCGTTGAAGCTAGTGATGGCTACACCTTC. The V call is TRBV29-1, the J call TRBJ1-2; D not certain. Germline V gene sequence: CDR1 SQVTM, CDR2 ANQGSEA. The CDR3 totals 11 residues. V lost 1 base and J 6 bases, leaving 6 bases between the germline ends.

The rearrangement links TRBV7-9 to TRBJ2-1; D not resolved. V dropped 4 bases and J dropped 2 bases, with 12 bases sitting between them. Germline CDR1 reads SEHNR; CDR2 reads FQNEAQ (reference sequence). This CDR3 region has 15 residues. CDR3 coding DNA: TGTGCCAGCAGCTCAGGCTCGTACGCCTACAATGAGCAGTTCTTC. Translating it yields CASSSGSYAYNEQFF.

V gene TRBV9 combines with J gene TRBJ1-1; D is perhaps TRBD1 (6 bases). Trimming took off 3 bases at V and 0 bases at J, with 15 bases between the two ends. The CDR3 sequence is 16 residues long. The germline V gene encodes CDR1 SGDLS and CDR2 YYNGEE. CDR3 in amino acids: CASSARDTELNTEAFF. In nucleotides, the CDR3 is TGTGCCAGCAGCGCCCGGGACACCGAGTTGAACACTGAAGCTTTCTTT.

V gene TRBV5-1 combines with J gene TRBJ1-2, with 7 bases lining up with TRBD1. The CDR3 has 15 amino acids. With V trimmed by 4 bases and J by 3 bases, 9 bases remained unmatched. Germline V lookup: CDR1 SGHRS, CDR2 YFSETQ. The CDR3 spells CASSPTGFKDYGYTF. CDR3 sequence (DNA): TGCGCCAGCAGCCCGACAGGGTTTAAAGACTATGGCTACACCTTC.

DNA for the CDR3: TGTGCCAGAGGTGCGGGGGGGACTGGGGGCAAAGCCAATCAGCCCCAGCATTTT. This encodes CARGAGGTGGKANQPQHF. J is TRBJ1-5 and V is TRBV2; maybe TRBD1 (6 bases). V was pared by 9 bases and J by 3 bases, with 27 bases between. Germline CDR1 and CDR2: SNHLY and FYNNEI. This CDR3 has 18 residues. Based on the CDR3 plus reference TRBV2 and TRBJ1-5, the full variable domain is EPEVTQTPSHQVTQMGQEVILRCVPISNHLYFYWYRQILGQKVEFLVSFYNNEISEKSEIFDDQFSVERPDGSNFTLKIRSTKLEDSAMYFCARGAGGTGGKANQPQHFGDGTRLSIL.

CDR3 nucleotides: TGTGCCAGCAGCCAAGGGGGCCCTTTCTATGGCTACACCTTC. Translated: CASSQGGPFYGYTF. V gene TRBV5-4 combines with J gene TRBJ1-2; 7 bases are shared with TRBD1. The length of the CDR3 is 14 residues. Germline values: CDR1 SGHNT, CDR2 YYREEE (reference sequence). With V trimmed by 4 bases and J by 4 bases, 7 bases remained unmatched.

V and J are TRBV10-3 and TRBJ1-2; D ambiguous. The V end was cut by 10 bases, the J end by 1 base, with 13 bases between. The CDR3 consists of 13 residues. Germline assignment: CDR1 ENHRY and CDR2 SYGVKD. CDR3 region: CATNSQFNYGYTF. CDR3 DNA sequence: TGTGCCACAAACAGCCAGTTTAACTATGGCTACACCTTC.

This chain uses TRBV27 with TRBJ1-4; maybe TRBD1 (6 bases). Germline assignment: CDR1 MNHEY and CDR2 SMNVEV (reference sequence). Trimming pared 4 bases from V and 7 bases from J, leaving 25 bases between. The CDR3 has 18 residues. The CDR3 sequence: CASSSGGPVGGHREKLFF. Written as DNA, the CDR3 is TGTGCCAGCAGTTCGGGCGGGCCAGTGGGGGGGCATCGTGAAAAACTGTTTTTT.

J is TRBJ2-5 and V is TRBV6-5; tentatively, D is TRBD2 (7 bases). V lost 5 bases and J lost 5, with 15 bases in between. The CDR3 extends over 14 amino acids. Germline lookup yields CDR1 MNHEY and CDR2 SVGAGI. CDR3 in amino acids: CASSVGGARETQYF. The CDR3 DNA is TGTGCCAGCAGTGTAGGGGGGGCCCGCGAGACCCAGTACTTC.

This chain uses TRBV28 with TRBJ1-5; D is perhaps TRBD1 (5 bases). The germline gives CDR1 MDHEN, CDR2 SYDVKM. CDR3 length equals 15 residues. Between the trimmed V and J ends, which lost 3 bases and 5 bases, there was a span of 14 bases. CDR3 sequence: CASSLGGGSYQPQHF. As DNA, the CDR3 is TGTGCCAGCAGTTTGGGGGGGGGAAGTTATCAGCCCCAGCATTTT.

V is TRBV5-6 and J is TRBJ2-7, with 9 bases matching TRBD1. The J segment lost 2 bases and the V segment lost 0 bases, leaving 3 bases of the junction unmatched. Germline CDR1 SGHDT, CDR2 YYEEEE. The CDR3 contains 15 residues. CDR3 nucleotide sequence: TGTGCCAGCAGCTTGGCGGGACAGGGCGCCTACGAGCAGTACTTC. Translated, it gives CASSLAGQGAYEQYF.